Each of the 24 T cell receptor beta chains below was sequenced from the same sample in a study of cytomegalovirus exposure and HLA in healthy donors. Profiling relied on immunoSEQ multiplex PCR, and the TCRdb table lists in-frame clones only, not all of them. The profile shows 200,000 to 250,000 clones, under 95% of them singletons. Sequenced material: PBMCs. These receptors were taken from a young woman in good health and CMV-seronegative.

The genes are TRBV9 and TRBJ2-2, with TRBD2 as a possible D gene (6 bases). V lost 0 bases and J 3 bases, leaving 9 bases between the germline ends. Germline V gene sequence: CDR1 SGDLS, CDR2 YYNGEE. This CDR3 is built from 15 residues. In nucleotides, the CDR3 is TGTGCCAGCAGCGTAGTCTCGGGAGACACCGGGGAGCTGTTTTTT. Translation: CASSVVSGDTGELFF.

The chain is built from TRBV29-1 and TRBJ2-1, with D perhaps TRBD2 (6 bases). This CDR3 has 13 amino acids. Germline values: CDR1 SQVTM, CDR2 ANQGSEA. V shed 7 bases and J shed 8 bases, with 18 bases lying between them. The DNA of the CDR3 is TGCAGCGGCCGGGACTCCTATCGGTATGAGCAGTTCTTC. Protein: CSGRDSYRYEQFF.

The chain employs TRBV30 and TRBJ2-1, with 9 positions matching TRBD1. Germline V gives CDR1 GTSNPN, CDR2 SVGIG (reference sequence). The CDR3 runs 13 residues. J gave up 8 bases and V 7 bases, and 9 bases lay outside the gene matches. CDR3 loop: CAYPGTGSYEQFF. CDR3 bases: TGTGCCTACCCCGGGACAGGGAGCTATGAGCAGTTCTTC.

The chain links TRBV4-1 to TRBJ1-5; D is uncertain. The CDR3 contains 15 residues. Per germline, CDR1 MGHRA and CDR2 YSYEKL. Trimming took off 3 bases at V and 1 base at J, with 10 bases between the two ends. This CDR3 reads CASSQEGLSNQPQHF. Here the CDR3 DNA reads TGCGCCAGCAGCCAGGAGGGATTGAGCAATCAGCCCCAGCATTTT.

The rearrangement links TRBV25-1 to TRBJ2-3; a weak D match, TRBD1 (6 bases). Germline CDR1 is MGHDK and CDR2 is SYGVNS. V lost 3 bases to trimming and J lost 2 bases, with 18 bases between them. This CDR3 region has 17 residues. In nucleotides, the CDR3 is TGTGCCAGCAGTGAGACGGAACGACCGGGACACACAGATACGCAGTATTTT. Protein: CASSETERPGHTDTQYF. The entire variable domain, with the rest obtained from reference TRBV25-1 and TRBJ2-3, is as follows: EADIYQTPRYLVIGTGKKITLECSQTMGHDKMYWYQQDPGMELHLIHYSYGVNSTEKGDLSSESTVSRIRTEHFPLTLESARPSHTSQYLCASSETERPGHTDTQYFGPGTRLTVL.

The CDR3 loop is CASSLQGGFSSSPLHF. For the CDR3, the DNA is TGCGCCAGCAGCTTGCAAGGGGGCTTCTCGAGTTCACCCCTCCACTTT. The chain recombines TRBV5-1 with TRBJ1-6; 7 bases align to TRBD1. CDR1 and CDR2 from the germline V gene are SGHRS and YFSETQ. Losses at the gene ends were 1 base for V and 9 bases for J; bases not matched to a gene: 10. This CDR3 is built from 16 residues.

The chain is built from TRBV4-1 and TRBJ1-5; tentatively, D is TRBD1 (5 bases). V lost 0 bases to trimming and J lost 3 bases, with 30 bases between them. The V gene's germline CDR1 is MGHRA and CDR2 YSYEKL. There are 22 residues in the CDR3. CDR3 amino acids: CASSQEGWGGGAPPKTNQPQHF. The CDR3 nucleotides are TGCGCCAGCAGCCAAGAAGGTTGGGGTGGCGGGGCACCACCCAAGACCAATCAGCCCCAGCATTTT.

The chain couples TRBV27 to TRBJ1-1, with TRBD1 identical over 8 bases. Germline V gives CDR1 MNHEY, CDR2 SMNVEV (reference sequence). Unmatched junction bases numbered 3, after V lost 9 bases and J lost 0 bases. This CDR3 spans 13 amino acids. In DNA form, the CDR3 reads TGTGCCAGTTTGGACAGGGTGAACACTGAAGCTTTCTTT. Its translation: CASLDRVNTEAFF.

This clone was counted only a few times. The chain combines TRBV19 with TRBJ2-7, with D tentatively TRBD1 (5 bases). The length of the CDR3 is 14 residues. Trimming shortened V by 10 bases and J by 2 bases, and 18 bases separated the two germline ends. From germline, CDR1 is LNHDA and CDR2 SQIVND (reference sequence). CDR3 nucleotide sequence: TGTGCCACCACCCAAGATCAGGGTCCCTACGAGCAGTACTTC. Translation gives CATTQDQGPYEQYF.

The chain employs TRBV6-5 and TRBJ1-1, with a weak D call TRBD1 (5 bases). The V gene's germline CDR1 is MNHEY and CDR2 SVGAGI. This CDR3 has 15 residues. V was pared by 3 bases and J by 1 base, with 12 bases between. The CDR3: CASSYWGRRNTEAFF. The CDR3 DNA reads as TGTGCCAGCAGTTATTGGGGCAGGCGGAACACTGAAGCTTTCTTT.

V gene TRBV29-1 combines with J gene TRBJ2-1, with D tentatively TRBD1 (5 bases). The CDR3 is 13 residues long. Germline V gives CDR1 SQVTM, CDR2 ANQGSEA. V lost 7 bases and J lost 7, with 17 bases in between. CDR3 protein: CSATFVAGNEQFF. CDR3 DNA: TGCAGCGCTACCTTCGTGGCAGGGAATGAGCAGTTCTTC.

This clone was found once. The chain uses TRBV27 and TRBJ2-1, with TRBD2 matching 14 bases. The germline V gene encodes CDR1 MNHEY and CDR2 SMNVEV (reference sequence). The CDR3 runs to 19 residues. J was trimmed by 1 base and V by 4 bases; bases with no gene match: 9. This chain's CDR3 is CASSSPGLAGARSYNEQFF. CDR3 DNA: TGTGCCAGCAGTTCACCGGGACTAGCGGGAGCCCGATCCTACAATGAGCAGTTCTTC.

The genes are TRBV6-4 and TRBJ1-2; 7 bases map to TRBD1. The CDR3 runs 15 residues. Unmatched junction bases numbered 3, after V lost 2 bases and J lost 0 bases. Germline V gene lookup returns CDR1 MRHNA and CDR2 SNTAGT. CDR3 sequence: CASSDDRATNYGYTF. The CDR3 DNA reads as TGTGCCAGCAGTGACGACAGGGCCACTAACTATGGCTACACCTTC.

The gene calls are TRBV29-1 and TRBJ1-1, with 8 bases fitting TRBD1. J was trimmed by 11 bases and V by 6 bases; bases with no gene match: 5. The CDR3 is 10 residues long. Germline CDR1 and CDR2: SQVTM and ANQGSEA. The CDR3 DNA reads TGCAGCGTACCGGACAGGGAGGCTTTCTTT. Amino acid sequence: CSVPDREAFF.

J is TRBJ2-7 and V is TRBV30; 11 bases agree with TRBD2. There are 14 residues in the CDR3. The ends lost 4 bases at V and 2 bases at J; junction bases unmatched: 4. In germline, CDR1 is GTSNPN, CDR2 SVGIG (reference sequence). This CDR3 reads CAWTSGRMAYEQYF. The DNA of the CDR3 is TGTGCCTGGACTAGCGGGAGGATGGCCTACGAGCAGTACTTC.

The chain couples TRBV1 to TRBJ2-2; no DNA check was done on the table's D call, TRBD1. TRBV1 has pseudogene status. The CDR3 runs to 15 residues. DNA of the CDR3: TGCACCAGCAGCCGGGACAGAACGAACACCGGGGAGCTGTTTTTT. Translation: CTSSRDRTNTGELFF.

Concerning this clone: One end of the junction varies from germline; a read error may be responsible. The rearrangement uses TRBV19 and TRBJ2-7, with a tentative D call TRBD1 (5 bases). The CDR3 is made up of 12 amino acids. Germline V gene data show CDR1 as LNHDA and CDR2 as SQIVND (reference sequence). The CDR3 loop is CASSIGTSLPHF. In DNA, the CDR3 is TGTGCCAGTAGTATAGGGACATCGCTCCCCCACTTC. Full variable domain (outside the CDR3, taken from reference TRBV19 and TRBJ2-7): DGGITQSPKYLFRKEGQNVTLSCEQNLNHDAMYWYRQDPGQGLRLIYYSQIVNDFQKGDIAEGYSVSREKKESFPLTVTSAQKNPTAFYLCASSIGTSLPHFGPGTRLTVT.

This chain connects TRBV5-1 to TRBJ1-1; TRBD1 might be the D (5 bases). V was clipped by 0 bases and J by 4 bases, with 13 bases between them. The CDR3 has 15 residues. Germline V lookup: CDR1 SGHRS, CDR2 YFSETQ. The chain's CDR3 is CASSLDLPGPTEAFF. The CDR3 nucleotides are TGCGCCAGCAGCTTGGATTTGCCAGGGCCCACTGAAGCTTTCTTT.

The chain uses TRBV10-2 and TRBJ2-2, with D maybe TRBD1 (6 bases). In germline, CDR1 is WSHSY, CDR2 SAAADI. Trimming removed 0 bases from V and 1 base from J, with 15 bases in between. CDR3 length: 18 residues. Here the CDR3 reads CASSESTVVGGNTGELFF. CDR3 bases: TGCGCCAGCAGTGAGTCCACAGTGGTAGGGGGGAACACCGGGGAGCTGTTTTTT.

The V gene is TRBV6-6, the J gene TRBJ2-7, with 11 nucleotides matching TRBD1. In germline, CDR1 is MNHNY, CDR2 SVGAGI (reference sequence). J was trimmed by 6 bases and V by 6 bases; bases with no gene match: 4. This CDR3 region has 13 residues. CDR3: CASRWTGGIEQYF. The CDR3 coding sequence is TGTGCCAGCAGATGGACAGGGGGCATCGAGCAGTACTTC.

This clone was detected only once. V and J are TRBV25-1 and TRBJ2-4; D gene uncertain. Trimming stripped 1 base from V and 1 base from J, with 8 bases between. Germline values: CDR1 MGHDK, CDR2 SYGVNS. CDR3 length equals 15 residues. The CDR3 region is CASSESLKAKNIQYF. The CDR3 region has the DNA TGTGCCAGCAGTGAATCCCTAAAGGCCAAAAACATTCAGTACTTC.

This clone was picked up one time. This rearrangement joins TRBV9 to TRBJ2-5; TRBD1 matches at 11 bases. The CDR3 extends over 15 amino acids. CDR1 SGDLS and CDR2 YYNGEE come from the germline V gene. After removal of 3 bases from V and 5 bases from J, the junction contained 6 bases not matched to a gene. The CDR3 DNA reads TGTGCCAGCAGCGCGGGACAGGGGGTCGGTGAGACCCAGTACTTC. Translated, it gives CASSAGQGVGETQYF.

This chain links TRBV7-2 with TRBJ2-4; no clear D gene. Deletions cut 2 bases from V and 0 bases from J, with 14 bases between. CDR1 is SGHTA and CDR2 is FQGNSA in the germline V gene. There are 17 residues in the CDR3. CDR3 sequence reads: CASSLQAGVLAKNIQYF. For the CDR3, the DNA is TGTGCCAGCAGCTTACAGGCCGGCGTCCTAGCCAAAAACATTCAGTACTTC.

This sequence joins TRBV9 and TRBJ1-4, with D perhaps TRBD1 (5 bases). Trimming stripped 3 bases from V and 7 bases from J, with 16 bases between. CDR3 size: 15 residues. Germline V gene data show CDR1 as SGDLS and CDR2 as YYNGEE. The CDR3 nucleotides are TGTGCCAGCAGCGCGGGAGGGGATTTCGGTGAAAAACTGTTTTTT. It translates to CASSAGGDFGEKLFF.